This T cell receptor (beta chain) was recovered during a study of cytotoxic CD8 clonotypes in ibrutinib-treated CLL. Study in general: Timing of response sample collection was a median approximately eleven months after treatment start, with a range of 6 to 36.

CDR1 and CDR2 from the germline V gene are LNHNV and YYDKDF (reference sequence). The CDR3 is 13 residues long. Between the trimmed V and J ends, which lost 3 bases and 2 bases, there was a span of 6 bases. Turning to this clone: Its antigen remains unidentified.

Data came from immunoSEQ multiplex PCR; TCRdb stores just in-frame clones and leaves some out. The profile shows more than 60,000 clones, over 65% of them singletons. The study's findings and limits: Clonality correlated strongly with circulating CD8+ T cells and exceeded age-matched healthy donors at baseline. Samples were collected at differing times from sustained-remission and progressing patients.

Specimen: PBMCs, collected after 24 months of ibrutinib treatment. This TCR came from a human donor with chronic lymphocytic leukemia. V and J are TRBV15 and TRBJ2-3; D is ambiguous. CDR3 nucleotides: TGTGCCACCAGCAGGGGCCCCACAGATACGCAGTATTTT. It translates to CATSRGPTDTQYF.